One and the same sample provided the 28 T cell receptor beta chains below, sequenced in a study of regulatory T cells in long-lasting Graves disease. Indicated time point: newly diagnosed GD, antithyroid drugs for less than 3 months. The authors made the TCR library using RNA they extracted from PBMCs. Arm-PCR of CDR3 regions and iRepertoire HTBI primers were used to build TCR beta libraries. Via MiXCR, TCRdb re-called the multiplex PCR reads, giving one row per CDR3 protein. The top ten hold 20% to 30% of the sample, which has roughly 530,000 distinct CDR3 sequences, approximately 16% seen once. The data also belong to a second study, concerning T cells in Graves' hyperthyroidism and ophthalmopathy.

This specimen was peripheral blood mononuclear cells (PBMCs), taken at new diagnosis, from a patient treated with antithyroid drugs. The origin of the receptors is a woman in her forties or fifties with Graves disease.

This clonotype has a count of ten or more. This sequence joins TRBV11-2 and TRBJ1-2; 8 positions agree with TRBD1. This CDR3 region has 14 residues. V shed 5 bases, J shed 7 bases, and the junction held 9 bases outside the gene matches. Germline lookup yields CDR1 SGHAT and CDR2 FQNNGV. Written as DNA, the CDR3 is TGTGCCAGCAGCCCAACTCAGGGGGCGGGTGGCTACACCTTC. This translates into CASSPTQGAGGYTF.

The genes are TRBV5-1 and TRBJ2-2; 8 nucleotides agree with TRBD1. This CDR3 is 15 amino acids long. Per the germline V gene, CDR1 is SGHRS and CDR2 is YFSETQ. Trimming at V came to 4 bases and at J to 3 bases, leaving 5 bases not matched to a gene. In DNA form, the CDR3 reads TGCGCCAGCAGCACCCAGACAGGGGACACCGGGGAGCTGTTTTTT. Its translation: CASSTQTGDTGELFF.

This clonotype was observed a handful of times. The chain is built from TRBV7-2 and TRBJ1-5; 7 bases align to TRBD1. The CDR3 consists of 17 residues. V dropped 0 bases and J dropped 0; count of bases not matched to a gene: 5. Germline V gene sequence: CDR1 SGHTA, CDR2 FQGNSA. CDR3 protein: CASSLATGRYSNQPQHF. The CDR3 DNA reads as TGTGCCAGCAGCTTAGCGACAGGGCGATATAGCAATCAGCCCCAGCATTTT.

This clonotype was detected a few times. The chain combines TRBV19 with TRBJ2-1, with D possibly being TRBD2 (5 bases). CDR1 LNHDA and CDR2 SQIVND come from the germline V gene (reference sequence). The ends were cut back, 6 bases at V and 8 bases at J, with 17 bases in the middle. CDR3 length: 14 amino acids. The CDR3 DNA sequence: TGTGCCAGTAGACCGCGGGCTTCCCTCCATGAGCAGTTCTTC. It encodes CASRPRASLHEQFF.

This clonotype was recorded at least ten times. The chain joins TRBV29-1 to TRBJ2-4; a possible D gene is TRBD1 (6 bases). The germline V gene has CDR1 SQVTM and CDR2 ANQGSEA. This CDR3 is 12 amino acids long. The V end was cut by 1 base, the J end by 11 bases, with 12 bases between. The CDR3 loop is CSVEGGPRFQYF. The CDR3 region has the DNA TGCAGCGTTGAAGGGGGGCCGCGTTTTCAGTACTTC.

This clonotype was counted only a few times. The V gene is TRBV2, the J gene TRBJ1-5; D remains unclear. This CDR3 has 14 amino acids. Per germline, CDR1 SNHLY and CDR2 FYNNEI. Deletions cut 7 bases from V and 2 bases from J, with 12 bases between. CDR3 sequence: CASIAAAGNQPQHF. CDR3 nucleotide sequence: TGTGCCAGCATTGCGGCGGCGGGCAATCAGCCCCAGCATTTT.

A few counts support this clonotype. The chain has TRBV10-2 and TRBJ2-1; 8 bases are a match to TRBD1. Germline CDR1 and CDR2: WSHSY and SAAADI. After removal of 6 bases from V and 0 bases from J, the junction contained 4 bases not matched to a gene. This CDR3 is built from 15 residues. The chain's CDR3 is CASRTGGSSYNEQFF. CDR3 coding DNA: TGCGCCAGCAGAACAGGGGGAAGCTCCTACAATGAGCAGTTCTTC.

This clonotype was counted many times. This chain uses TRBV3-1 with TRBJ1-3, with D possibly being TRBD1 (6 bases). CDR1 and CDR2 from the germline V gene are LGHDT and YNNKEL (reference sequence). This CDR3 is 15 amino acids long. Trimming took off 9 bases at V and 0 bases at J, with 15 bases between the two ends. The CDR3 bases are TGTGCCAGTACCCAGGGGACACACTCTGGAAACACCATATATTTT. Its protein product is CASTQGTHSGNTIYF.

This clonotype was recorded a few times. The DNA of the CDR3 is TGCGCCAGCAGCCCCCAGGGGGCAGGATTGTACAATGAGCAGTTCTTC. Residues: CASSPQGAGLYNEQFF. This chain links TRBV5-1 with TRBJ2-1; 8 bases fit TRBD1. This CDR3 region has 16 residues. Per the germline V gene, CDR1 is SGHRS and CDR2 is YFSETQ. V lost 4 bases and J lost 4; bases outside the gene matches: 10.

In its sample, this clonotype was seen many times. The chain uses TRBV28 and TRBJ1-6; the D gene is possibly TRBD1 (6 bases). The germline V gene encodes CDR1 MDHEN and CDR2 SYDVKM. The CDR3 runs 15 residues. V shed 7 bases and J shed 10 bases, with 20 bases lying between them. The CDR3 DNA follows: TGTGCCAGCATCCAGGGGAGGAGGGCTTCATCACCCCTCCACTTT. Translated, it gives CASIQGRRASSPLHF.

The CDR3 bases are TGTGCCAGTAGTACTACAGGCTCGAACACCGGGGAGCTGTTTTTT. Translating gives CASSTTGSNTGELFF. The chain links TRBV19 to TRBJ2-2, with D possibly TRBD1 on 5 matching bases. The CDR3 runs to 15 residues. CDR1 LNHDA and CDR2 SQIVND come from the germline V gene (reference sequence). The V and J ends lost 4 bases and 0 bases respectively, with 9 bases between them.

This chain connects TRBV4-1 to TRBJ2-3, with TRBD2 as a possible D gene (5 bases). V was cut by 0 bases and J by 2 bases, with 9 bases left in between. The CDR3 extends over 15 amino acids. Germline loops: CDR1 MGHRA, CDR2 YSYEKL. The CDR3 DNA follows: TGCGCCAGCAGCCAAGATAGCGCCTTCACAGATACGCAGTATTTT. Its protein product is CASSQDSAFTDTQYF.

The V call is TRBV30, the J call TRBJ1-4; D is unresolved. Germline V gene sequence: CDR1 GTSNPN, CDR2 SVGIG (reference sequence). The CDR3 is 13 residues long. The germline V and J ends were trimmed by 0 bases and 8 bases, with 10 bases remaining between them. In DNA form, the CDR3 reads TGTGCCTGGAGTGTAGGCCGAGAAGAAAAACTGTTTTTT. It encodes CAWSVGREEKLFF.

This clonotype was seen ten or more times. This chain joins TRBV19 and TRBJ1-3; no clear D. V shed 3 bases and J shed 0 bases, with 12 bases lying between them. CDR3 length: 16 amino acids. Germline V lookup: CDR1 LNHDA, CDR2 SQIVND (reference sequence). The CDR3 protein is CASSIAGRTSGNTIYF. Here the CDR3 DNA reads TGTGCCAGTAGTATTGCGGGGAGAACCTCTGGAAACACCATATATTTT.

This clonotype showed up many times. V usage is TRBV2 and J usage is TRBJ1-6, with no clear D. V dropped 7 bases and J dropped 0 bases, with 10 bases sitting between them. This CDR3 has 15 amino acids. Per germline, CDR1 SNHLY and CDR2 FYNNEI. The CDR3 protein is CASKYESSYNSPLHF. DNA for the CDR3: TGTGCCAGCAAATATGAGAGCTCCTATAATTCACCCCTCCACTTT.

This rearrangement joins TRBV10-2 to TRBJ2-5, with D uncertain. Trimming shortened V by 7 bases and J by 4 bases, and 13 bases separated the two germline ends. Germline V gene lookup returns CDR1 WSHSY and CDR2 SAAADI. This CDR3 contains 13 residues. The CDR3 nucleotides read TGCGCCAGCAAAACCTTCTACGGAGAGACCCAGTACTTC. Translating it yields CASKTFYGETQYF.

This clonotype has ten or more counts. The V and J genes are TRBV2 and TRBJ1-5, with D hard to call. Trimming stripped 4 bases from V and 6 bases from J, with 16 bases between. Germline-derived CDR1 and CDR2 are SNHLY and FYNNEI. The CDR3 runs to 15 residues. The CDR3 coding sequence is TGTGCCAGCAGTGGAGACAACGGAGGACGTCAGCCCCAGCATTTT. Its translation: CASSGDNGGRQPQHF.

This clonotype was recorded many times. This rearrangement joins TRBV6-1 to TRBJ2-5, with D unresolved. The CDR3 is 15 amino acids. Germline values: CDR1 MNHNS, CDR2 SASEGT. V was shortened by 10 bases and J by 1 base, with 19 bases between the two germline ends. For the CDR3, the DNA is TGTGCCACCAAAAAACGTGGCCCCCTCCAAGAGACCCAGTACTTC. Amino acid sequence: CATKKRGPLQETQYF.

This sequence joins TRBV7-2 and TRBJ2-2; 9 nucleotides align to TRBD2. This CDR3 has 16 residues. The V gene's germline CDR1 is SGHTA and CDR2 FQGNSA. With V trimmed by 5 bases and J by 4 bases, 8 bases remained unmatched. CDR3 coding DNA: TGTGCCAGCAGCCCAGGCGGGGGGGCTGTCACCGGGGAGCTGTTTTTT. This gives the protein CASSPGGGAVTGELFF.

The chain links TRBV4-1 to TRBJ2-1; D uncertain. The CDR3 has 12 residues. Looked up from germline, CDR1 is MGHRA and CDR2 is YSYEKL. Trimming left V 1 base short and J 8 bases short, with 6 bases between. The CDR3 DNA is TGCGCCAGCAGCCAAGTCTTGGATGAGCAGTTCTTC. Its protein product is CASSQVLDEQFF.

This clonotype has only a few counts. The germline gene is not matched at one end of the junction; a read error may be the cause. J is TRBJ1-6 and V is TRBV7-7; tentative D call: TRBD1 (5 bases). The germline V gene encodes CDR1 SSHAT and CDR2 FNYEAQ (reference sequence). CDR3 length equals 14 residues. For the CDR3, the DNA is TGTGCTAGCAGCTCCGGGACGAAAAATTCACCCCTCCACTTT. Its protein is CASSSGTKNSPLHF. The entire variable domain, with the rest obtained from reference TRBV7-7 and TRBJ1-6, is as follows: GAGVSQSPRYKVTKRGQDVTLRCDPISSHATLYWYQQALGQGPEFLTYFNYEAQPDKSGLPSDRFSAERPEGSISTLTIQRTEQRDSAMYRCASSSGTKNSPLHFGNGTRLTVT.

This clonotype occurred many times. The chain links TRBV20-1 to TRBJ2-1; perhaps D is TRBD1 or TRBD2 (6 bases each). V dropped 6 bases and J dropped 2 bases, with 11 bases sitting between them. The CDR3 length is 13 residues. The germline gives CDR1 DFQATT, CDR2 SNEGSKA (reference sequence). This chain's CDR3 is CSASRGAYNEQFF. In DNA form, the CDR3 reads TGCAGTGCGTCGAGGGGGGCCTACAATGAGCAGTTCTTC.

The DNA for the CDR3 is TGTGCCTGGAAAACAGGTACTCATAGCAATCAGCCCCAGCATTTT. This codes for CAWKTGTHSNQPQHF. The chain combines TRBV30 with TRBJ1-5; D might be TRBD1 (5 bases). The CDR3 covers 15 residues. From germline, CDR1 is GTSNPN and CDR2 SVGIG (reference sequence). V lost 4 bases and J 0 bases, leaving 13 bases between the germline ends.

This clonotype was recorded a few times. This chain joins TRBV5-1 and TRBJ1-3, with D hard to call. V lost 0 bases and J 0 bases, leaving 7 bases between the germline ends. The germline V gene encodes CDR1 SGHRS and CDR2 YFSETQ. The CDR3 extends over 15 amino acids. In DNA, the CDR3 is TGCGCCAGCAGCTTGGGACCGACCTCTGGAAACACCATATATTTT. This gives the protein CASSLGPTSGNTIYF. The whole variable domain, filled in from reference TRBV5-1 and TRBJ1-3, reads KAGVTQTPRYLIKTRGQQVTLSCSPISGHRSVSWYQQTPGQGLQFLFEYFSETQRNKGNFPGRFSGRQFSNSRSEMNVSTLELGDSALYLCASSLGPTSGNTIYFGEGSWLTVV.

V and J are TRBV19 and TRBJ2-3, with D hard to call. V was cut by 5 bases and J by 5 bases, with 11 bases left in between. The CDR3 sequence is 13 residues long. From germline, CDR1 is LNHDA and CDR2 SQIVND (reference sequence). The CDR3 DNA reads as TGTGCCAGTAGTTATTACAGCCAAGATACGCAGTATTTT. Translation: CASSYYSQDTQYF.

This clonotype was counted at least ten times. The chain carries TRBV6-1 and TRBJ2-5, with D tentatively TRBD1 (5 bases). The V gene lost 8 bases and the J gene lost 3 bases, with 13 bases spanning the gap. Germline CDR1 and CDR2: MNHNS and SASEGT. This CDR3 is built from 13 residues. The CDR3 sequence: CASGPGQKETQYF. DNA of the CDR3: TGTGCCAGCGGGCCAGGGCAAAAAGAGACCCAGTACTTC.

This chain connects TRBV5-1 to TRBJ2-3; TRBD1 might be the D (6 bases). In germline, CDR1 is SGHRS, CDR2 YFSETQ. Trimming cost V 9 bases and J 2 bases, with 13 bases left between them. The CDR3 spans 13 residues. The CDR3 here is CATQGLNTDTQYF. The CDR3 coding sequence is TGCGCCACCCAGGGGCTAAACACAGATACGCAGTATTTT. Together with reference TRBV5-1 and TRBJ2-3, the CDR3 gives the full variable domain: KAGVTQTPRYLIKTRGQQVTLSCSPISGHRSVSWYQQTPGQGLQFLFEYFSETQRNKGNFPGRFSGRQFSNSRSEMNVSTLELGDSALYLCATQGLNTDTQYFGPGTRLTVL.

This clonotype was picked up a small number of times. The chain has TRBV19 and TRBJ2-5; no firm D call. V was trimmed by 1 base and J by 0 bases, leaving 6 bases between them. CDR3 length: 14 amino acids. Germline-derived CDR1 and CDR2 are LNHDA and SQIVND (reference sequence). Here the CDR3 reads CASSIGPNQETQYF. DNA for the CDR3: TGTGCCAGTAGTATAGGGCCAAACCAAGAGACCCAGTACTTC.